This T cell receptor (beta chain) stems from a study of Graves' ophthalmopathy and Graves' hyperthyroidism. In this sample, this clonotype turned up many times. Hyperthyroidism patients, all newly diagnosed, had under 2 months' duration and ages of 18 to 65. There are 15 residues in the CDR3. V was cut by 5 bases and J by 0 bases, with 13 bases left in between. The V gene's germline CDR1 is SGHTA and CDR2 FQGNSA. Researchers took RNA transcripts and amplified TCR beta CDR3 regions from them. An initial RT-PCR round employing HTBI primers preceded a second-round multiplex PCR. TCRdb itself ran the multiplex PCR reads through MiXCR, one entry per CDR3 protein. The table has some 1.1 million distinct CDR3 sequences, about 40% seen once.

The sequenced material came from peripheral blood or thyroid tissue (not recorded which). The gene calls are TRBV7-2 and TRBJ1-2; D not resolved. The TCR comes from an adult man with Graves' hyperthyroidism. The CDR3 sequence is CASSVRKPANYGYTF. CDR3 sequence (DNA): TGTGCCAGCAGCGTCCGAAAACCCGCTAACTATGGCTACACCTTC.